The 7 T cell receptor beta chains below were found in one sample sequenced in a study of shared clonotypes between healthy human individuals. The table came from immunoSEQ multiplex PCR; TCRdb's copy has only in-frame clones and leaves some out. The sample lists 470,000 or so clones, 78% seen once, with 12% in the top ten. Sequencing input: PBMCs. Receptors originate from a woman aged 35 to 49 in good health. Some clones in this sample may be carry-over from other donors' samples.

This clone occurred once. The rearrangement joins TRBV7-2 to TRBJ2-2; TRBD1 agrees at 7 bases. This CDR3 region has 15 residues. CDR1 is SGHTA and CDR2 is FQGNSA in the germline V gene. V lost 1 base, J lost 3 bases, and 2 bases stayed unmatched. Written as DNA, the CDR3 is TGTGCCAGCAGCTTAGACAGGGGTTACACCGGGGAGCTGTTTTTT. It is translated as CASSLDRGYTGELFF. The full variable domain, in which reference TRBV7-2 and TRBJ2-2 provide the parts outside the CDR3, is GAGVSQSPSNKVTEKGKDVELRCDPISGHTALYWYRQSLGQGLEFLIYFQGNSAPDKSGLPSDRFSAERTGGSVSTLTIQRTQQEDSAVYLCASSLDRGYTGELFFGEGSRLTVL.

The V gene is TRBV2, the J gene TRBJ1-2, with D unclear. Germline CDR1 SNHLY, CDR2 FYNNEI. The germline V and J ends were trimmed by 1 base and 4 bases, with 7 bases remaining between them. This CDR3 has 13 residues. CDR3 loop: CASSEDSLYGYTF. The CDR3 DNA sequence: TGTGCCAGCAGTGAAGACAGCCTCTATGGCTACACCTTC. Full variable domain (rest looked up from reference TRBV2 and TRBJ1-2): EPEVTQTPSHQVTQMGQEVILRCVPISNHLYFYWYRQILGQKVEFLVSFYNNEISEKSEIFDDQFSVERPDGSNFTLKIRSTKLEDSAMYFCASSEDSLYGYTFGSGTRLTVV.

The chain joins TRBV7-2 to TRBJ1-2, with 12 bases lining up with TRBD1. This CDR3 is built from 16 residues. Germline lookup yields CDR1 SGHTA and CDR2 FQGNSA. With 5 bases clipped from V and 7 bases from J, the junction kept 11 bases outside the gene matches. CDR3: CASSLHKGQGAFGYTF. The CDR3 DNA follows: TGTGCCAGCAGCCTACATAAGGGACAGGGGGCATTTGGCTACACCTTC.

The chain carries TRBV5-6 and TRBJ2-7; TRBD1 is a possible D gene (5 bases). In germline, CDR1 is SGHDT, CDR2 YYEEEE. V dropped 8 bases and J dropped 3 bases, with 18 bases sitting between them. The CDR3 spans 14 residues. The CDR3 region has the DNA TGTGCCAGTTCGATCCAGGGAACGCGCTACGAGCAGTACTTC. It encodes CASSIQGTRYEQYF. The entire variable domain, with the rest obtained from reference TRBV5-6 and TRBJ2-7, is as follows: DAGVTQSPTHLIKTRGQQVTLRCSPKSGHDTVSWYQQALGQGPQFIFQYYEEEERQRGNFPDRFSGHQFPNYSSELNVNALLLGDSALYLCASSIQGTRYEQYFGPGTRLTVT.

The V call is TRBV25-1, the J call TRBJ1-2; 11 positions agree with TRBD1. V lost 2 bases, J lost 4 bases, and 3 bases stayed unmatched. Germline V CDR1 and CDR2: MGHDK, SYGVNS. The CDR3 is made up of 15 amino acids. The CDR3 DNA reads as TGTGCCAGCAGTGAAGGGACAGGGGGTGGCTATGGCTACACCTTC. As protein: CASSEGTGGGYGYTF.

The gene calls are TRBV18 and TRBJ1-1, with 8 bases that match TRBD1. This CDR3 has 14 amino acids. The ends lost 3 bases at V and 5 bases at J; junction bases unmatched: 5. Looked up from germline, CDR1 is KGHSH and CDR2 is LQKENI. This chain's CDR3 is CASSPWTGRTEAFF. CDR3 in DNA: TGTGCCAGCTCACCCTGGACAGGGCGGACTGAAGCTTTCTTT.

This clone was counted at least ten times. The chain uses TRBV28 and TRBJ1-1; maybe TRBD1 (5 bases). The germline CDR1 and CDR2 sequences are MDHEN and SYDVKM. This CDR3 has 13 residues. Deletions cut 3 bases from V and 10 bases from J, with 15 bases between. CDR3 loop: CASSFPGGGGAFF. The CDR3 nucleotides read TGTGCCAGCAGTTTCCCCGGGGGAGGAGGAGCTTTCTTT. The full variable domain, with the rest looked up from reference TRBV28 and TRBJ1-1, is DVKVTQSSRYLVKRTGEKVFLECVQDMDHENMFWYRQDPGLGLRLIYFSYDVKMKEKGDIPEGYSVSREKKERFSLILESASTNQTSMYLCASSFPGGGGAFFGQGTRLTVV.